Below, 26 T cell receptor beta chains from the same sample are listed, as sequenced in a study of blood T cell repertoires in COVID-19. Using immunoSEQ multiplex PCR, the repertoire was profiled, and TCRdb retains in-frame clones only, with some absent. The table includes about 120,000 clones, about four fifths detected once. Sequencing used peripheral blood. The receptors derive from a woman older than 75 with acute or convalescent COVID-19.

This chain uses TRBV6-2 or TRBV6-3 with TRBJ2-2, with 8 bases identical to TRBD1. The length of the CDR3 is 14 residues. Losses at the gene ends were 4 bases for V and 6 bases for J; bases not matched to a gene: 4. The germline V gene has CDR1 MNHEY and CDR2 SVGEGT. The CDR3 DNA is TGTGCCAGCAGTTTCGGACAGGGAGCCGGGGAGCTGTTTTTT. Translation: CASSFGQGAGELFF.

This chain uses TRBV19 with TRBJ1-1, with D tentatively TRBD1 (6 bases). CDR3 length: 14 amino acids. V was trimmed by 6 bases and J by 6 bases, leaving 17 bases between them. Germline values: CDR1 LNHDA, CDR2 SQIVND (reference sequence). CDR3 in amino acids: CASSRLDRLAEAFF. CDR3 DNA: TGTGCCAGTAGCCGACTTGACAGGTTGGCTGAAGCTTTCTTT.

This sequence joins TRBV5-5 and TRBJ2-5, with D perhaps matching TRBD1 (5 bases). With 0 bases removed from V and 5 bases from J, the gap between germline ends came to 17 bases. The CDR3 runs 16 residues. Germline CDR1 is SGHKS and CDR2 is YYEKEE (reference sequence). CDR3 sequence: CASSLEASQVWETQYF. In DNA form, the CDR3 reads TGTGCCAGCAGCTTGGAAGCTTCACAGGTTTGGGAGACCCAGTACTTC.

This clone was observed a few times. The rearrangement uses TRBV5-1 and TRBJ2-3, with TRBD2 matching over 7 bases. Looked up from germline, CDR1 is SGHRS and CDR2 is YFSETQ. The CDR3 is made up of 13 amino acids. V gave up 0 bases and J gave up 5 bases; unmatched junction bases: 0. CDR3: CASSLAGGDTQYF. The CDR3 DNA reads as TGCGCCAGCAGCTTGGCGGGGGGAGATACGCAGTATTTT.

DNA of the CDR3: TGTGCCAGCAGCCAAGGGACAACTAACTATGGCTACACCTTC. Translation: CASSQGTTNYGYTF. The chain carries TRBV3-1 (or the pseudogene TRBV3-2) and TRBJ1-2; D may be TRBD1 (5 bases). The CDR3 is 14 amino acids. Trimming shortened V by 1 base and J by 0 bases, and 6 bases separated the two germline ends. Germline CDR1 and CDR2: LGHDT and YNNKEL (reference sequence).

The J gene is TRBJ1-2, the V gene TRBV29-1; 7 nucleotides match TRBD1. The V gene end was trimmed by 7 bases and the J gene end by 4 bases; junction bases not matched to a gene: 9. This CDR3 region has 13 residues. Germline values: CDR1 SQVTM, CDR2 ANQGSEA. CDR3 loop: CSGGTRGLYGYTF. CDR3 sequence (DNA): TGCAGCGGTGGGACAAGGGGGCTCTATGGCTACACCTTC.

The chain recombines TRBV2 with TRBJ2-7; tentatively, D is TRBD1 (5 bases). CDR1 SNHLY and CDR2 FYNNEI come from the germline V gene. The CDR3 is made up of 13 amino acids. Between the trimmed V and J ends, which lost 3 bases and 2 bases, there was a span of 8 bases. The CDR3 sequence is CASSDVTAYEQYF. For the CDR3, the DNA is TGTGCCAGCAGTGATGTGACAGCCTACGAGCAGTACTTC.

This chain connects TRBV5-1 to TRBJ2-1; 9 bases line up with TRBD2. There are 16 residues in the CDR3. The ends lost 2 bases at V and 1 base at J; junction bases unmatched: 4. The germline V gene encodes CDR1 SGHRS and CDR2 YFSETQ. The CDR3 coding sequence is TGCGCCAGCAGCTTATTAGCGGGAGTATCCTACAATGAGCAGTTCTTC. It specifies CASSLLAGVSYNEQFF.

The chain joins TRBV25-1 to TRBJ1-4; D may be TRBD1 (5 bases). The germline gives CDR1 MGHDK, CDR2 SYGVNS. The CDR3 is 14 residues long. Trimming removed 1 base at V and 3 bases at J, with 6 bases between. The CDR3 loop reads CASSEWGANEKLFF. CDR3 in DNA: TGTGCCAGCAGTGAATGGGGGGCTAATGAAAAACTGTTTTTT.

The rearrangement uses TRBV30 and TRBJ2-7; 7 positions agree with TRBD1. The CDR3 extends over 14 amino acids. Trimming took 3 bases from V and 3 from J; bases not matched to a gene: 8. The germline CDR1 and CDR2 sequences are GTSNPN and SVGIG (reference sequence). DNA for the CDR3: TGTGCCTGGAGCGAGCTGGGACAGCTCTACGAGCAGTACTTC. Translation gives CAWSELGQLYEQYF.

This clone appeared a few times. The chain is built from TRBV6-2 or TRBV6-3 and TRBJ1-6; 10 positions agree with TRBD1. Per the germline V gene, CDR1 is MNHEY and CDR2 is SVGEGT. The CDR3 has 19 residues. Trimming at V came to 2 bases and at J to 8 bases, leaving 15 bases not matched to a gene. In DNA, the CDR3 is TGTGCCAGCAGTTACGATTCGACAGGGGGCGCTTCGGTTGATTCACCCCTCCACTTT. It is translated as CASSYDSTGGASVDSPLHF.

The V call is TRBV7-8, the J call TRBJ2-1; perhaps TRBD2 as D (7 bases). Trimming stripped 0 bases from V and 7 bases from J, with 13 bases between. Germline V gives CDR1 SGHVS, CDR2 FQNEAQ. This CDR3 contains 15 residues. CDR3 sequence: CASSLALQGGNEQFF. The CDR3 nucleotides are TGTGCCAGCAGCTTAGCCCTACAGGGAGGGAATGAGCAGTTCTTC. The full variable domain, rest sourced from reference TRBV7-8 and TRBJ2-1, is GAGVSQSPRYKVAKRGQDVALRCDPISGHVSLFWYQQALGQGPEFLTYFQNEAQLDKSGLPSDRFFAERPEGSVSTLKIQRTQQEDSAVYLCASSLALQGGNEQFFGPGTRLTVL.

The chain uses TRBV7-9 and TRBJ2-7; no definite D call. CDR3 length: 14 amino acids. V was pared by 1 base and J by 0 bases, with 7 bases between. Germline V CDR1 and CDR2: SEHNR, FQNEAQ (reference sequence). The CDR3 region is CASSLGQNSYEQYF. Written as DNA, the CDR3 is TGTGCCAGCAGCTTAGGCCAGAACTCCTACGAGCAGTACTTC.

The chain carries TRBV19 and TRBJ1-1, with 7 bases that match TRBD1. In germline, CDR1 is LNHDA, CDR2 SQIVND (reference sequence). This CDR3 is 13 amino acids long. With 6 bases clipped from V and 6 bases from J, the junction kept 7 bases outside the gene matches. CDR3 amino acids: CASRGQLAAEAFF. CDR3 nucleotide sequence: TGTGCCAGTAGGGGACAGTTAGCCGCTGAAGCTTTCTTT. The full variable domain, in which reference TRBV19 and TRBJ1-1 provide the parts outside the CDR3, is DGGITQSPKYLFRKEGQNVTLSCEQNLNHDAMYWYRQDPGQGLRLIYYSQIVNDFQKGDIAEGYSVSREKKESFPLTVTSAQKNPTAFYLCASRGQLAAEAFFGQGTRLTVV.

The chain carries TRBV3-1 (or the pseudogene TRBV3-2) and TRBJ2-2; D is undetermined. Germline values: CDR1 LGHDT, CDR2 YNNKEL (reference sequence). The CDR3 totals 14 residues. V was trimmed by 3 bases and J by 2 bases, leaving 7 bases between them. CDR3 residues: CASSQTSNTGELFF. CDR3 nucleotide sequence: TGTGCCAGCAGCCAGACATCCAACACCGGGGAGCTGTTTTTT.

The chain carries TRBV19 and TRBJ2-1; TRBD2 is a possible D gene (5 bases). The CDR3 contains 16 residues. Germline CDR1 and CDR2: LNHDA and SQIVND (reference sequence). Trimming shortened V by 5 bases and J by 6 bases, and 20 bases separated the two germline ends. CDR3 loop: CASSPRRGSSSNEQFF. DNA of the CDR3: TGTGCCAGTAGTCCGAGAAGAGGGAGCTCGTCCAATGAGCAGTTCTTC.

This clone was detected a few times. The chain has TRBV30 and TRBJ1-6; TRBD1 matches at 8 bases. The CDR3 is 13 residues long. The germline V gene encodes CDR1 GTSNPN and CDR2 SVGIG (reference sequence). Trimming removed 5 bases from V and 4 bases from J; junction bases left unmatched: 1. The CDR3 bases are TGTGCCTGGGGGACAGGATATAATTCACCCCTCCACTTT. Its translation is CAWGTGYNSPLHF.

V usage is TRBV7-6 and J usage is TRBJ2-5; 12 bases are a match to TRBD2. In germline, CDR1 is SGHVS, CDR2 FNYEAQ. After removal of 0 bases from V and 7 bases from J, the junction contained 6 bases not matched to a gene. CDR3 length equals 16 residues. As DNA, the CDR3 is TGTGCCAGCAGCTTAGCGCTAGCGGGGGGGATCGGGACCCAGTACTTC. Translated: CASSLALAGGIGTQYF.

The genes are TRBV5-1 and TRBJ2-1; D is perhaps TRBD2 (6 bases). V lost 5 bases, J lost 5 bases, and 14 bases lay in between. This CDR3 is 14 amino acids long. Germline CDR1 is SGHRS and CDR2 is YFSETQ. The CDR3 nucleotides are TGCGCCAGCAGACCGGGACTTGGGAACAATGAGCAGTTCTTC. Protein sequence: CASRPGLGNNEQFF.

The CDR3 DNA is TGCGCCAGCAGCTTACAGGGGGTTTCTGGAAACACCATATATTTT. Protein: CASSLQGVSGNTIYF. This rearrangement joins TRBV5-1 to TRBJ1-3; 8 positions agree with TRBD1. V was clipped by 2 bases and J by 1 base; unmatched bases: 2. The CDR3 is made up of 15 amino acids. Germline assignment: CDR1 SGHRS and CDR2 YFSETQ.

This clone was picked up many times. The rearrangement links TRBV7-8 to TRBJ2-1; the match to TRBD1 covers 8 bases. The V and J ends lost 1 base and 4 bases, in that order; junction bases with no gene match: 6. The CDR3 is made up of 16 amino acids. Germline CDR1 SGHVS, CDR2 FQNEAQ. The CDR3 region is CASSLVGRGRYNEQFF. CDR3 DNA sequence: TGTGCCAGCAGCTTAGTTGGCAGGGGGCGATACAATGAGCAGTTCTTC. Full variable domain (missing parts from reference TRBV7-8 and TRBJ2-1): GAGVSQSPRYKVAKRGQDVALRCDPISGHVSLFWYQQALGQGPEFLTYFQNEAQLDKSGLPSDRFFAERPEGSVSTLKIQRTQQEDSAVYLCASSLVGRGRYNEQFFGPGTRLTVL.

The V call is TRBV12-3 or TRBV12-4, the J call TRBJ1-2, with TRBD1 identical over 8 bases. The CDR3 extends over 13 amino acids. V trimming: 6 bases; J trimming: 7 bases; junction bases outside the gene matches: 7. CDR3 residues: CASSRFGQGGYTF. CDR3 DNA: TGTGCCAGCAGCCGTTTCGGACAGGGTGGCTACACCTTC.

The chain carries TRBV7-9 and TRBJ2-7; D is ambiguous. Trimming stripped 5 bases from V and 6 bases from J, with 8 bases between. CDR3 length equals 11 residues. Germline CDR1 SEHNR, CDR2 FQNEAQ (reference sequence). The CDR3 sequence is CASSPGFEQYF. For the CDR3, the DNA is TGTGCCAGCAGCCCCGGGTTCGAGCAGTACTTC.

This clone was detected a few times. The chain couples TRBV18 to TRBJ2-7; the D gene is possibly TRBD1 (6 bases). Germline CDR1 KGHSH, CDR2 LQKENI. This CDR3 comprises 14 residues. The germline V and J ends were trimmed by 6 bases and 5 bases, with 17 bases remaining between them. The CDR3 loop is CASSRGEQPDEQYF. In DNA form, the CDR3 reads TGTGCCAGCTCCAGGGGCGAGCAGCCCGACGAGCAGTACTTC.

This clone was found many times. This chain connects TRBV24-1 to TRBJ2-2, with 8 bases aligning to TRBD2. With V trimmed by 5 bases and J by 7 bases, 8 bases remained unmatched. Per germline, CDR1 KGHDR and CDR2 SFDVKD. The CDR3 runs to 15 residues. CDR3 DNA sequence: TGTGCCACCAGTGGGAGCGGGAGTGAGGTCGGGGAGCTGTTTTTT. Residues: CATSGSGSEVGELFF.

V and J are TRBV9 and TRBJ2-7; D call uncertain. The germline V gene has CDR1 SGDLS and CDR2 YYNGEE. V was cut by 0 bases and J by 5 bases, with 12 bases left in between. The CDR3 is 14 amino acids. CDR3 region: CASSVGTSFNEQYF. Here the CDR3 DNA reads TGTGCCAGCAGCGTAGGAACGAGTTTCAACGAGCAGTACTTC.